The next 14 T cell receptor beta chains were all read from a single sample in a study of cytomegalovirus exposure and HLA in healthy donors. Vbeta (60) and Jbeta (13) primers were used in the PCR. The method was immunoSEQ multiplex PCR; TCRdb's version includes in-frame clones alone and lacks a portion of them. The sample lists around 140,000 clones, about three fifths occurring once. The sample consisted of PBMCs. These receptors originate from a male donor in good health and CMV-seronegative.

This clone occurred a few times. The chain has TRBV5-6 and TRBJ1-6; 7 nucleotides agree with TRBD1. Unmatched junction bases numbered 2, after V lost 0 bases and J lost 2 bases. The CDR3 runs 16 residues. CDR1 SGHDT and CDR2 YYEEEE come from the germline V gene. The CDR3 bases are TGTGCCAGCAGCTTGGACAGGGGAGCCTATAATTCACCCCTCCACTTT. Translated, it gives CASSLDRGAYNSPLHF.

The chain couples TRBV9 to TRBJ2-2; D remains unclear. Germline CDR1 is SGDLS and CDR2 is YYNGEE. CDR3 length equals 16 residues. The ends were cut back, 0 bases at V and 4 bases at J, with 13 bases in the middle. CDR3: CASSVGPSPGTGELFF. The CDR3 DNA sequence: TGTGCCAGCAGCGTAGGCCCGAGCCCGGGCACCGGGGAGCTGTTTTTT.

The chain is built from TRBV9 and TRBJ2-7, with D perhaps matching TRBD2 (5 bases). The V end lost 3 bases, the J end lost 6 bases, and 22 bases lay between the germline ends. In germline, CDR1 is SGDLS, CDR2 YYNGEE. The length of the CDR3 is 16 residues. The CDR3 spells CASSEHPGWPSGEQYF. DNA for the CDR3: TGTGCCAGCAGCGAGCACCCGGGATGGCCGTCCGGCGAGCAGTACTTC.

The gene calls are TRBV19 and TRBJ2-1; 16 bases map to TRBD2. Germline trimming cut 6 bases from V and 9 bases from J; bases unmatched to any gene: 8. The length of the CDR3 is 16 residues. Germline lookup yields CDR1 LNHDA and CDR2 SQIVND (reference sequence). This chain's CDR3 is CASRPGLAGGPREQFF. DNA of the CDR3: TGTGCCAGTAGGCCGGGACTAGCGGGGGGGCCGCGTGAGCAGTTCTTC.

The chain employs TRBV11-3 and TRBJ1-1; 11 nucleotides align to TRBD1. This CDR3 region has 14 residues. Germline loops: CDR1 SGHNT, CDR2 YENEEA. V gave up 2 bases and J gave up 11 bases; unmatched junction bases: 7. In nucleotides, the CDR3 is TGTGCCAGCAGCTTAAACGGACAGGGGGCGGTCGCTTTCTTT. Its protein is CASSLNGQGAVAFF.

This clone was detected a few times. The CDR3 sequence is CASSLQGGGYTF. CDR3 bases: TGTGCCAGCAGCCTACAGGGGGGGGGCTACACCTTC. The chain combines TRBV14 with TRBJ1-2; 8 nucleotides align to TRBD1. The germline gives CDR1 SGHDN, CDR2 FVKESK. CDR3 length equals 12 residues. Unmatched junction bases numbered 3, after V lost 4 bases and J lost 8 bases.

V and J are TRBV18 and TRBJ1-1; TRBD1 agrees at 8 bases. The germline V gene encodes CDR1 KGHSH and CDR2 LQKENI. V shed 2 bases and J 10 bases; nucleotides not matched to a gene: 6. CDR3 length: 13 amino acids. This chain's CDR3 is CASSPGQGAGAFF. CDR3 nucleotides: TGTGCCAGCTCACCAGGCCAGGGGGCGGGAGCTTTCTTT.

The rearrangement uses TRBV5-1 and TRBJ2-7; 10 bases are shared with TRBD1. The germline V gene has CDR1 SGHRS and CDR2 YFSETQ. The CDR3 spans 15 residues. V lost 5 bases to trimming and J lost 6 bases; unmatched junction nucleotides: 11. This chain's CDR3 is CASSWTGGNVGEQYF. In nucleotides, the CDR3 is TGCGCCAGCAGTTGGACAGGGGGTAATGTTGGCGAGCAGTACTTC.

The chain combines TRBV7-2 with TRBJ2-7, with 10 bases matching TRBD2. The CDR3 is 14 residues long. V lost 5 bases, J lost 6 bases, and 7 bases stayed unmatched. Germline V CDR1 and CDR2: SGHTA, FQGNSA. CDR3 loop: CASSLSGGGVEQYF. The CDR3 bases are TGTGCCAGCAGCCTAAGCGGGGGGGGCGTCGAGCAGTACTTC. Full variable domain (rest looked up from reference TRBV7-2 and TRBJ2-7): GAGVSQSPSNKVTEKGKDVELRCDPISGHTALYWYRQSLGQGLEFLIYFQGNSAPDKSGLPSDRFSAERTGGSVSTLTIQRTQQEDSAVYLCASSLSGGGVEQYFGPGTRLTVT.

The V call is TRBV6-5, the J call TRBJ2-2; 11 nucleotides agree with TRBD2. V trimming: 6 bases; J trimming: 6 bases; junction bases outside the gene matches: 3. The CDR3 length is 14 residues. Germline loops: CDR1 MNHEY, CDR2 SVGAGI. The CDR3 here is CASSPGLAAGELFF. CDR3 nucleotides: TGTGCCAGCAGCCCGGGACTAGCGGCCGGGGAGCTGTTTTTT.

The chain employs TRBV9 and TRBJ1-6; the D gene is possibly TRBD1 (6 bases). Germline V lookup: CDR1 SGDLS, CDR2 YYNGEE. This CDR3 region has 15 residues. V gave up 4 bases and J gave up 11 bases, with 19 bases separating them. CDR3 residues: CASSSEGTSYTPLHF. The CDR3 DNA reads TGTGCCAGCAGCTCCGAAGGGACAAGCTATACACCCCTCCACTTT.

This clone turned up a few times. This sequence joins TRBV7-3 and TRBJ2-1, with a possible D match to TRBD1 (6 bases). The CDR3 is 14 amino acids. Trimming left V 5 bases short and J 8 bases short, with 16 bases between. Germline V gives CDR1 SGHTA, CDR2 FQGTGA. The CDR3 DNA sequence: TGTGCCAGCAGCGACAGGACGTCAACCGATGAGCAGTTCTTC. Translated, it gives CASSDRTSTDEQFF.

V usage is TRBV28 and J usage is TRBJ1-5; 9 bases line up with TRBD1. CDR1 is MDHEN and CDR2 is SYDVKM in the germline V gene. The CDR3 totals 15 residues. V lost 8 bases to trimming and J lost 6 bases; unmatched junction nucleotides: 11. CDR3 amino acids: CASHSSGQGFQPQHF. Written as DNA, the CDR3 is TGTGCCAGCCATAGTTCGGGACAGGGTTTTCAGCCCCAGCATTTT.

The chain has TRBV5-4 and TRBJ1-5; D is undetermined. The CDR3 loop spans 9 amino acids. CDR1 SGHNT and CDR2 YYREEE come from the germline V gene (reference sequence). The V end lost 10 bases, the J end lost 5 bases, and 4 bases lay between the germline ends. The CDR3 loop is CAPYQPQHF. CDR3 sequence (DNA): TGTGCCCCCTATCAGCCCCAGCATTTT.